The sequence of this T cell receptor (beta chain) was determined in a study of T cell responses to AZD1222 COVID-19 vaccine. CDR1 is MNHEY, CDR2 SMNVEV, per germline (reference sequence). The CDR3 is made up of 15 amino acids. The V end was cut by 2 bases, the J end by 3 bases, with 10 bases between. Only in-frame clones appear in the TCRdb table, and some are missing; sequencing was by immunoSEQ multiplex PCR. The table has 150,000 to 200,000 clones, 85% to 95% seen once; the top ten hold more than 1.1%. This clone is a singleton in its sample. This clonotype was obtained from an adult in good health. V usage is TRBV27 and J usage is TRBJ2-2, with D possibly matching TRBD1 (7 bases). The starting material was peripheral blood, obtained on day 0 of AZD1222 vaccination. The CDR3 spells CASSLQGGDTGELFF. The CDR3 nucleotides read TGTGCCAGCAGTTTACAGGGGGGCGACACCGGGGAGCTGTTTTTT.